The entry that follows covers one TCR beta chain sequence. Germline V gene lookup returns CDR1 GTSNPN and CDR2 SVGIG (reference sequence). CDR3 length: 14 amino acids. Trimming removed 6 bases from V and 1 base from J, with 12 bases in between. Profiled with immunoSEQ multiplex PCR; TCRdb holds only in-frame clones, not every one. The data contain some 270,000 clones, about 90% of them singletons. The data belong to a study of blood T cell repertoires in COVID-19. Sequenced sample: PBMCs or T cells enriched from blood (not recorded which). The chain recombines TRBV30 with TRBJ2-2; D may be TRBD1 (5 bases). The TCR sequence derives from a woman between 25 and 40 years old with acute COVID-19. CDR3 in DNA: TGTGCCTGTGACAGAGTCCGGAACACCGGGGAGCTGTTTTTT. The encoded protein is CACDRVRNTGELFF. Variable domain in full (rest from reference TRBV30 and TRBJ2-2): SQTIHQWPATLVQPVGSPLSLECTVEGTSNPNLYWYRQAAGRGLQLLFYSVGIGQISSEVPQNLSASRPQDRQFILSSKKLLLSDSGFYLCACDRVRNTGELFFGEGSRLTVL.